The subject of this entry is one T cell receptor beta chain. The antigen remains unidentified. This CDR3 has 17 amino acids. From germline, CDR1 is MGHDK and CDR2 SYGVNS. V was clipped by 2 bases and J by 5 bases; unmatched bases: 7. The sample comes from a study of shared clonotypes between healthy human individuals. General study points: Specimens sampled were limited to blood, with tissue repertoires likely differing.

Assay used: immunoSEQ multiplex PCR; TCRdb lists only in-frame clones, some missing. This table holds about 640,000 clones, about two thirds found once. This TCR was recovered from a woman aged 25 to 39 in good health. Material: memory CD4+ T cells sorted from blood. Subset noted: CD45RA-negative fraction. This sequence joins TRBV25-1 and TRBJ2-2; 11 bases agree with TRBD1. The CDR3 DNA sequence: TGTGCCAGCAGTGAACCCCGGGACAGGGGGTTTACCGGGGAGCTGTTTTTT. It encodes CASSEPRDRGFTGELFF.